This TCR beta chain was identified during a study of blood T cell repertoires in COVID-19. Overall study: The study counted Cohort 3 donors as recovered given two negative PCRs, clearance, or symptom resolution. Acute-phase and convalescent COVID-19 samples originated in the United States, Italy and Spain.

The study assigned cohorts using participant-reported clinical history. This CDR3 contains 14 residues. V lost 1 base to trimming and J lost 3 bases, with 9 bases between them. Germline V gives CDR1 MGHRA, CDR2 YSYEKL. Some clones are missing from TCRdb's copy, which holds only in-frame ones; the method was immunoSEQ multiplex PCR. The sample lists fewer than 250,000 clones, roughly 86% seen once, with around 25% in the top ten. Source material: PBMCs or T cells enriched from blood (not recorded which). This receptor was obtained from a woman in her thirties or forties in a cohort exposed to, infected with or recovered from COVID-19 (not recorded which). The genes are TRBV4-1 and TRBJ1-1; D not resolved. DNA of the CDR3: TGCGCCAGCAGCCAAGCAGTCCGGGACACTGAAGCTTTCTTT. This codes for CASSQAVRDTEAFF.